In its sample, the clone carrying this T cell receptor beta chain was seen many times. The sample belongs to a study of blood T cell repertoires in COVID-19. The overall study: The United States, Italy and Spain were the sources of the acute and convalescent COVID-19 samples.

Patients at the Seattle site were enrolled during active infection and followed longitudinally. The protocol was immunoSEQ multiplex PCR, while the TCRdb copy is restricted to in-frame clones and leaves out a portion. The data contain about 260,000 clones, around 87% of them seen just once; the ten biggest clones take up around 5%. The TCR sequence derives from an older woman with COVID-19, enrolled during active disease. Sequenced sample: peripheral blood.

The CDR3 coding sequence is TGTGCCAGCAGCTTGACTAGCGGGAACTACGAGCAGTACTTC. It is translated as CASSLTSGNYEQYF. The rearrangement links TRBV7-4 to TRBJ2-7; TRBD2 agrees at 11 bases. CDR1 and CDR2 (germline): SGHVT, SQSDAQ. After removal of 3 bases from V and 3 bases from J, the junction contained 1 base not matched to a gene. CDR3 length: 14 amino acids.